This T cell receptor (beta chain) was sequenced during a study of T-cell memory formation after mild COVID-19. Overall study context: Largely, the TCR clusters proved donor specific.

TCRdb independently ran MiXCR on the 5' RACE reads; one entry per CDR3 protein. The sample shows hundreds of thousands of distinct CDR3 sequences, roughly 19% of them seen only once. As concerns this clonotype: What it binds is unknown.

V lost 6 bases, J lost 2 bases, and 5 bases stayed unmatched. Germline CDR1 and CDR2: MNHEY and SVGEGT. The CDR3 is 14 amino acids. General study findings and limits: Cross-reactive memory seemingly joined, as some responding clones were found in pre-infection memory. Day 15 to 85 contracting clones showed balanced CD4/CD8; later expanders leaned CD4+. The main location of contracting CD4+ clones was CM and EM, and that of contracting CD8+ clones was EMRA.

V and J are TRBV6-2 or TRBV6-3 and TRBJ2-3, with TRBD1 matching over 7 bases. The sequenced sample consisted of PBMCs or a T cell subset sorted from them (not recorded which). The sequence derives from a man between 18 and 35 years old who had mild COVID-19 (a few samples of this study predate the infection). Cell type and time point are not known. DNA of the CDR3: TGTGCCAGCAGCGGACAGGCAGCCACAGATACGCAGTATTTT. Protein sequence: CASSGQAATDTQYF.